The sequence of this TCR beta chain was determined in a study of blood T cell repertoires in COVID-19. Study details: Collection of acute and convalescent COVID-19 samples took place in the United States, Italy and Spain.

The CDR3 length is 16 residues. CDR1 is SGHRS, CDR2 YFSETQ, per germline. V was trimmed by 4 bases and J by 4 bases, leaving 17 bases between them. Only a few counts were recorded for this clone. In the original analysis: Amplification of reference gene primers was used by the study to estimate nucleated cell counts. Some clones are missing from TCRdb's copy, which holds only in-frame ones; the method was immunoSEQ multiplex PCR. For V, J and clone size, that table is used; D and trimming come from the DNA. The repertoire holds 100,000 to 140,000 clones, with more than 70% as singletons. The TCR comes from a human donor in a cohort sampled during active COVID-19. V gene TRBV5-1 combines with J gene TRBJ2-2; D possibly corresponds to TRBD1 (6 bases). Source material: peripheral blood. The CDR3 region is CASSPTGWGPTGELFF. CDR3 in DNA: TGCGCCAGCAGCCCAACAGGGTGGGGTCCCACCGGGGAGCTGTTTTTT.